The clone carrying this TCR beta chain appeared once. After removal of 5 bases from V and 6 bases from J, the junction contained 5 bases not matched to a gene. Germline CDR1 reads MDHEN; CDR2 reads SYDVKM. The CDR3 runs 16 residues. Original processing notes: Reference gene primer amplification gave nucleated cell count estimates. Data came from immunoSEQ multiplex PCR; TCRdb stores just in-frame clones and leaves some out. V and J calls and clone size are given by that table; D and trimming were obtained from the DNA. The sample lists roughly 52,000 clones, about 92% seen once, with about 27% in the top ten. The sample belongs to a study of blood T cell repertoires in COVID-19. Background on the study: Whether acute or convalescent, the COVID-19 samples came from the United States, Italy and Spain. PBMCs, B-cell-depleted T cells, or T cells provided the cDNA or gDNA that made up the material.

The genes are TRBV28 and TRBJ2-3; 16 bases match TRBD2. Source material: peripheral blood. This TCR derives from a woman older than 75 with acute or convalescent COVID-19. The CDR3: CASSPGTSGGADTQYF. For the CDR3, the DNA is TGTGCCAGCAGTCCCGGGACTAGCGGGGGGGCCGATACGCAGTATTTT.